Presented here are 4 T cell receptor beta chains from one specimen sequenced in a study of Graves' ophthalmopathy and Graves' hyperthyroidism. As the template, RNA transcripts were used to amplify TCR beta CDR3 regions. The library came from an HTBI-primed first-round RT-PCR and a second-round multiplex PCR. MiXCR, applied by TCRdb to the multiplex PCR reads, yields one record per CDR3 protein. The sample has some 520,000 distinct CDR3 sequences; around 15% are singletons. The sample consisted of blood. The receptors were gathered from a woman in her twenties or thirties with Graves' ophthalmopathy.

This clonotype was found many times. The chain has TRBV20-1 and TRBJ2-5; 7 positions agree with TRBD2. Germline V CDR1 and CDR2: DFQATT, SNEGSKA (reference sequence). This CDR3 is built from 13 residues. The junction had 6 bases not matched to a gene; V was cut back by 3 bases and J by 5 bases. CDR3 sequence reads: CSASFQRGETQYF. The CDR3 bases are TGCAGTGCTAGTTTTCAGCGGGGTGAGACCCAGTACTTC.

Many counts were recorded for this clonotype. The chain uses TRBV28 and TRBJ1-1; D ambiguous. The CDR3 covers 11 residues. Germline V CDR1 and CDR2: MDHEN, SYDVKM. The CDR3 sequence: CARGGDTEAFF. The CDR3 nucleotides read TGTGCACGTGGTGGGGACACTGAAGCTTTCTTT.

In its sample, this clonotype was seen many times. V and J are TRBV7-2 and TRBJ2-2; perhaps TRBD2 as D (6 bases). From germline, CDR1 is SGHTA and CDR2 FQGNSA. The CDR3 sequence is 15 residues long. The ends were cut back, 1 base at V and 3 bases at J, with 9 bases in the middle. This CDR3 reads CASSLVGDYTGELFF. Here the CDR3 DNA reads TGTGCCAGCAGCTTAGTAGGGGACTACACCGGGGAGCTGTTTTTT.

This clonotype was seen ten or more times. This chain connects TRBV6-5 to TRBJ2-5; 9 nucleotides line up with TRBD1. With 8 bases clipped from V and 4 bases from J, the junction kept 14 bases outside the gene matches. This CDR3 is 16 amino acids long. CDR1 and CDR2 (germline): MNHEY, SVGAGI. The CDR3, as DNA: TGTGCCAGCTGGGACAGGGCCGGGAGCTTTAGAGAGACCCAGTACTTC. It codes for CASWDRAGSFRETQYF.